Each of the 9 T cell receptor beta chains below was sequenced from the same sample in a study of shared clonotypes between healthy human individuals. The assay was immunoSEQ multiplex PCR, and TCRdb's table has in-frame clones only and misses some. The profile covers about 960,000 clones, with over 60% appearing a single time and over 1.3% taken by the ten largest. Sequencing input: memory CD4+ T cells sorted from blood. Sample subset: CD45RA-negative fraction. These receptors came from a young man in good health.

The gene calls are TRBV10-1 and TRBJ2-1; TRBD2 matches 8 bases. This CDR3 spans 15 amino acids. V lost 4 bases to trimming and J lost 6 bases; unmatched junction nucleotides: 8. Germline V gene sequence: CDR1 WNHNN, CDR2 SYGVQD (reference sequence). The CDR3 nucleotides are TGCGCCAGCAGTGCCTCTCGGGGGGGGCTCAATGAGCAGTTCTTC. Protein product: CASSASRGGLNEQFF.

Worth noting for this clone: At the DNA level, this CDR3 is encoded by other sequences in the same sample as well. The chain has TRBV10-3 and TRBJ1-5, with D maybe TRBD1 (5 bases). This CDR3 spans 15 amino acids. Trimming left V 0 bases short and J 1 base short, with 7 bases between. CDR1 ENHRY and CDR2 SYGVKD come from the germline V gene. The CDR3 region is CAISESGGSNQPQHF. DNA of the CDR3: TGTGCCATCAGTGAGTCCGGGGGGAGCAATCAGCCCCAGCATTTT.

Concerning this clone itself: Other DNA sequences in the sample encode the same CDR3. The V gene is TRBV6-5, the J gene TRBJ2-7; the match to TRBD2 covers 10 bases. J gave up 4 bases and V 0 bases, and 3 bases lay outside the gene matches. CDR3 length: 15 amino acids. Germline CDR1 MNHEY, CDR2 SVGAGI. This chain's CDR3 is CASSYSLAGDYEQYF. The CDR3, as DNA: TGTGCCAGCAGTTACTCGCTAGCGGGAGATTACGAGCAGTACTTC.

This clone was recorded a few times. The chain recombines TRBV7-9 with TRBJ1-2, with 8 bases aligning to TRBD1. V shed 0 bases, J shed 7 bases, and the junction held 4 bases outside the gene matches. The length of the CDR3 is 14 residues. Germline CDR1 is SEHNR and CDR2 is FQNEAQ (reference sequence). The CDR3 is CASSLAGTGRGYTF. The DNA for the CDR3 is TGTGCCAGCAGCTTAGCCGGGACAGGTCGTGGCTACACCTTC.

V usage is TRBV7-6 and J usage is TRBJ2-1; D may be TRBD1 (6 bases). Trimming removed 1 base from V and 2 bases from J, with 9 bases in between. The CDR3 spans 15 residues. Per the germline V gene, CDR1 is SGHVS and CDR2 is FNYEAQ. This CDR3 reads CASSLVTGTYNEQFF. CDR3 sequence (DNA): TGTGCCAGCAGCTTAGTAACAGGGACCTACAATGAGCAGTTCTTC.

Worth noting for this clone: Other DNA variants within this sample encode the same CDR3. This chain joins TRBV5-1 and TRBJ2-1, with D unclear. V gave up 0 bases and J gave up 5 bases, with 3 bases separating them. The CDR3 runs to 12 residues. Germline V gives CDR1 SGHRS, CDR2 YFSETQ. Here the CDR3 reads CASSLADNEQFF. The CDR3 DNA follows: TGCGCCAGCAGCTTGGCAGACAATGAGCAGTTCTTC.

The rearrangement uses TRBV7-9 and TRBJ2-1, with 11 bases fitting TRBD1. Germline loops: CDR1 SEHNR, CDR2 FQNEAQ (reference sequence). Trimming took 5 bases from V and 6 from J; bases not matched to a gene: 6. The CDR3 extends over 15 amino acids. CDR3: CASSLGQGGPNEQFF. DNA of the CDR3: TGTGCCAGCAGCCTGGGACAGGGGGGTCCCAATGAGCAGTTCTTC.

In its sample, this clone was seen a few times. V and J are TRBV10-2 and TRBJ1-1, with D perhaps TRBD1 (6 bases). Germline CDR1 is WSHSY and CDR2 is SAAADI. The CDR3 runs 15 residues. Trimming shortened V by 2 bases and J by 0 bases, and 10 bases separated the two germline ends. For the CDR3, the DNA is TGCGCCAGCAGTGAGACAGGGACGATGAACACTGAAGCTTTCTTT. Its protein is CASSETGTMNTEAFF.

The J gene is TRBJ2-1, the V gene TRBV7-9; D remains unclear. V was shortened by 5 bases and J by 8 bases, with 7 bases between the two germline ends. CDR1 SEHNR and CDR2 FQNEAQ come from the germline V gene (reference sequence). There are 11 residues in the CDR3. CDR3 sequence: CASSPRYEQFF. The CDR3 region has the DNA TGTGCCAGCAGCCCAAGGTATGAGCAGTTCTTC.